This T cell receptor (beta chain) was sequenced in a study of PD-1 blockade in mismatch repair-deficient tumors (dated by TCRdb to 2017 to 2019). About the full investigation: Between September 2013 and late 2016, the trial enrolled approximately 86 consecutive patients with 12 types of mismatch repair-deficient cancer, all of whom had received prior treatment and were progressing. Tumor-associated T cell clones in the peripheral blood of patients responding to PD-1 blockade were tracked using deep sequencing of TCR CDR3 regions.

On this clone: Its antigen specificity is not known. Base-call qualities are not available, and no considerably larger clone is one nucleotide away.

Beyond this particular receptor, the publication reports: Tumor-resident clones, often undetectable in blood before treatment, expanded rapidly after pembrolizumab and then contracted, generally before radiologic responses.

The method was the immunoSEQ multiplex PCR assay. Here the immuneACCESS table is served through TCRdb, limited to in-frame sequences with V and J called. Missing clones are a known gap in these copies; in checked studies unresolved V genes cover under half, and the rest lacks a known reason. The sample yields 650 to 850 clones; 65% to 75% were counted once. The top ten constitute roughly 10% of the sample. The sample's time point label is to be understood as: archival surgical resection tumor tissue. Mismatch repair deficiency in every enrolled patient was established by polymerase chain reaction or immunohistochemistry. TCR sequencing was carried out for three patients who responded to pembrolizumab therapy. Tumor tissue for TCR sequencing came from archival surgical resections of the three responding patients. Pembrolizumab PD-1 blockade was prospectively tested in advanced mismatch repair-deficient cancers, regardless of tissue of origin, in the phase II trial.

Between the V and J ends, shortened by 5 bases and 1 base respectively, the junction contains 14 bases. The CDR3 runs 15 amino acids, cysteine and phenylalanine included. The sequence is cut down to CDR3 DNA, 45 bases in frame from base 1. The sequence is built from TRBV23-1 and TRBJ1-1, with no confidently assigned D gene. TRBV23-1 is an ORF; its function is uncertain. This sample comprised primary tumor tissue, obtained from a patient treated with pembrolizumab. This clonotype was sampled from an adult with mismatch repair-deficient cancer. The CDR3 has the sequence CASSSTDGRNTEAFF. The DNA sequence is TGCGCCAGCAGTAGTACAGACGGGAGGAACACTGAAGCTTTCTTT.